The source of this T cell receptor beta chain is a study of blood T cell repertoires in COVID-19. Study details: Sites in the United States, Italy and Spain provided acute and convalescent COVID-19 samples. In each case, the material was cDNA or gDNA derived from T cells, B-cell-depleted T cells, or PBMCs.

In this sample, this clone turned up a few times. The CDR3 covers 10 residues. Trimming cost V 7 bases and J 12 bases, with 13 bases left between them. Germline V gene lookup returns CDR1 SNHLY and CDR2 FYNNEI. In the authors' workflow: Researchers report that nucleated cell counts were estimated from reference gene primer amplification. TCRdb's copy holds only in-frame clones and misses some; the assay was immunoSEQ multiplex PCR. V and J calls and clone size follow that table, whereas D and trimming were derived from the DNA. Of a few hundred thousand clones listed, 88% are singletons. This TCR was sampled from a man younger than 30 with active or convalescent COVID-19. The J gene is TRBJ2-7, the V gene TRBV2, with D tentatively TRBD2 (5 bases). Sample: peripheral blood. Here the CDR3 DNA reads TGTGCCAGCACAGGAATAGAGGGGTACTTC. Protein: CASTGIEGYF.